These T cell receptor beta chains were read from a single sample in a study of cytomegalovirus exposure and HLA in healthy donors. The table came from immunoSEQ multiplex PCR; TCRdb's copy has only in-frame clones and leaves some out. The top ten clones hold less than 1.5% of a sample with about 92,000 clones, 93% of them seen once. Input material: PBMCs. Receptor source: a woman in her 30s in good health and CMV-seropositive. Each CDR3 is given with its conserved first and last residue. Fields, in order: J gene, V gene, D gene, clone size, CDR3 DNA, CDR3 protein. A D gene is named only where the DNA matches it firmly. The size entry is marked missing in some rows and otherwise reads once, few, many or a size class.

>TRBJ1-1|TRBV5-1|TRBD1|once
TGCGCCAGCAGCTTGGGACAGGGGGTGTACACTGAAGCTTTCTTT
CASSLGQGVYTEAFF
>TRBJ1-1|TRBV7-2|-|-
TGTGCCAGCAGCCCCCAGGGGACGGGGAACACTGAAGCTTTCTTT
CASSPQGTGNTEAFF
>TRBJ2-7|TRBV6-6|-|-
TGTGCCACCAAGCATTTGAACAGGCACTACGAGCAGTACTTC
CATKHLNRHYEQYF
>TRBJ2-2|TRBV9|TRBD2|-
TGTGCCAGCAGCGTAATAGCAGCGGGGTCCGGGGAGCTGTTTTTT
CASSVIAAGSGELFF
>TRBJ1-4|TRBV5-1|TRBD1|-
TGCGCCAGCAGCAAAAACAGGGGGACAACTAATGAAAAACTGTTTTTT
CASSKNRGTTNEKLFF
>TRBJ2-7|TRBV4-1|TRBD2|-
TGCGCCAGCAGCCAAGATATCCTAGCGGTCTCCTACGAGCAGTACTTC
CASSQDILAVSYEQYF
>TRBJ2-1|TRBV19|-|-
TGTGCCAGTAGTATTCGCAGGGTGTACAATGAGCAGTTCTTC
CASSIRRVYNEQFF
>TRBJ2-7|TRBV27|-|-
TGTGCCAGCAGAACCCGCGGCCTAGTGCACTACGAGCAGTACTTC
CASRTRGLVHYEQYF
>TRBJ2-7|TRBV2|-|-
TGTGCCAGCAGTGTTGGTCTCCCTCGTAGCTCCTACGAGCAGTACTTC
CASSVGLPRSSYEQYF
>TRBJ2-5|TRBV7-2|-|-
TGTGCCAGCAGCGGACCGGGACTCCCCGTATGGGAGACCCAGTACTTC
CASSGPGLPVWETQYF
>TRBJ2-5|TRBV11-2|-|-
TGTGCCAGCAGCCTCCCGCAGGGTGATGACGAGACCCAGTACTTC
CASSLPQGDDETQYF
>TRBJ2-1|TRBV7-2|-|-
TGTGCCAGCAGCTTAGTCGAGGAATTCTTC
CASSLVEEFF
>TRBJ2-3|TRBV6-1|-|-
TGTGCCAGCAGTCCTACTCGGGGTGGTACGCAGTATTTT
CASSPTRGGTQYF
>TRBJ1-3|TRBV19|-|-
TGTGCCAGTAGTATGGGCCGTGGTACTGGAAACACCATATATTTT
CASSMGRGTGNTIYF
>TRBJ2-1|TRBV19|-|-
TGTGCCAGTAGTGTCCCGGGACTTAACAATGAGCAGTTCTTC
CASSVPGLNNEQFF
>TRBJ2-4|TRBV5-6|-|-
TGTGCCAGCAGCTTGGTTTCAGCGGGCTCGGCCAAAAACATTCAGTACTTC
CASSLVSAGSAKNIQYF
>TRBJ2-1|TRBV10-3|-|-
TGTGCCATCATGACCCTTTCGGGCAATGAGCAGTTCTTC
CAIMTLSGNEQFF
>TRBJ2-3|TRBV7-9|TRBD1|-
TGTGCCAGCAGCTCCGCTTGGGACAGGGGTACAGATACGCAGTATTTT
CASSSAWDRGTDTQYF
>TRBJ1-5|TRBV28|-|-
TGTGCCAGCACCGGCGGGGGATGGCACCTCAATCAGCCCCAGCATTTT
CASTGGGWHLNQPQHF
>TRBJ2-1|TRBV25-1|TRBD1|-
TGTGCCAGCAGTGAGGACAGGGGGCCGAGTTTTATGAATGAGCAGTTCTTC
CASSEDRGPSFMNEQFF
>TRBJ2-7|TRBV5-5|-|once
TGTGCCAGCAGCCGACTCCCCCGAGAGGAGCAGTACTTC
CASSRLPREEQYF
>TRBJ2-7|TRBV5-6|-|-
TGTGCCAGCAGCTTCACAGGTCCAGGCGAGCAGTACTTC
CASSFTGPGEQYF
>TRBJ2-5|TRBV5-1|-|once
TGCGCCAGCAGCCCGGGGCCCCAGGCGGGACAAGAGACCCAGTACTTC
CASSPGPQAGQETQYF
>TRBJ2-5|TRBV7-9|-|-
TGTGCCAGCAGCTTAGCTTCCTACCAAGAGACCCAGTACTTC
CASSLASYQETQYF
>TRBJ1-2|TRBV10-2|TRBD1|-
TGCGCCAGCAGTGAGACCCCACGGACAGGGGGCGGCTACACCTTC
CASSETPRTGGGYTF
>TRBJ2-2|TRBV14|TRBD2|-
TGTGCCAGCAGCCAACCTACCTTTTCTATGACTAGCGGGAGACCCAACACCGGGGAGCTGTTTTTT
CASSQPTFSMTSGRPNTGELFF
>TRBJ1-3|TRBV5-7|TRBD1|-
TGTGCCAGCAGCATCCTGAGACAGGGGAGTTCTGGAAACACCATATATTTT
CASSILRQGSSGNTIYF
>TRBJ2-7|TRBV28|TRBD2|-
TGTGCCAGCAGTTTAGCGGGAGTTGAGTACGAGCAGTACTTC
CASSLAGVEYEQYF